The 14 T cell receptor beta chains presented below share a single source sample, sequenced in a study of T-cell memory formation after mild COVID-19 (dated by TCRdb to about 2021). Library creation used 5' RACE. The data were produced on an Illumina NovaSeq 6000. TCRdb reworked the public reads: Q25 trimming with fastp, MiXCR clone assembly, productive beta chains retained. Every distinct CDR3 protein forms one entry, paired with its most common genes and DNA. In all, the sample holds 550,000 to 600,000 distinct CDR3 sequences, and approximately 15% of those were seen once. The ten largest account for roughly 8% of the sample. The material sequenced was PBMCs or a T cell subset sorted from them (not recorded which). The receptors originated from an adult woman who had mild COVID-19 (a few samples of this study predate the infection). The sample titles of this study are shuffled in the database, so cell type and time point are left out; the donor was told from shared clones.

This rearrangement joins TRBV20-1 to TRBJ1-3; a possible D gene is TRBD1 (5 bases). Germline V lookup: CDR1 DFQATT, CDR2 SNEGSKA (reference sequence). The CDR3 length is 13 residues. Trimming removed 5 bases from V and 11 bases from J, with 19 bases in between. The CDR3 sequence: CSAVGPHGRAIYF. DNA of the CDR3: TGCAGTGCTGTGGGGCCTCATGGCAGGGCCATATATTTT.

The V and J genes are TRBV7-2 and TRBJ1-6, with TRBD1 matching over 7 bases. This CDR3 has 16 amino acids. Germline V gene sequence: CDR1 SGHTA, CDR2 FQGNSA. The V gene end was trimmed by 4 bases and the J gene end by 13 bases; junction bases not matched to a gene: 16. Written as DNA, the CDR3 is TGTGCCAGCAGCTCACAGGGGAGAACTAATAGCGTGCCCCTCCACTTT. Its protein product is CASSSQGRTNSVPLHF.

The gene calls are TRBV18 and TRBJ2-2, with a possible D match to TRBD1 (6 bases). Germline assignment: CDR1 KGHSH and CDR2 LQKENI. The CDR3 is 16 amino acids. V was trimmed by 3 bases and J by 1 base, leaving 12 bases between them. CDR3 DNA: TGTGCCAGCTCACCCTCACGGACAGTGAACACCGGGGAGCTGTTTTTT. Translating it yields CASSPSRTVNTGELFF.

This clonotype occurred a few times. In DNA, the CDR3 is TGCAGTGCTAGAGACTTAAGCGTGAGCTCCTACAATGAGCAGTTCTTC. This sequence encodes CSARDLSVSSYNEQFF. The rearrangement joins TRBV20-1 to TRBJ2-1, with D unresolved. Germline assignment: CDR1 DFQATT and CDR2 SNEGSKA (reference sequence). Trimming stripped 0 bases from V and 0 bases from J, with 12 bases between. This CDR3 spans 16 amino acids.

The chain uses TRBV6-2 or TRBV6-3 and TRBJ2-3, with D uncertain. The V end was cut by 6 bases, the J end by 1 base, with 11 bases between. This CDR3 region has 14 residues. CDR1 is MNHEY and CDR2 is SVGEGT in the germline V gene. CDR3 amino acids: CASRSGYGTDTQYF. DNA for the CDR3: TGTGCCAGCAGATCTGGGTACGGCACAGATACGCAGTATTTT.

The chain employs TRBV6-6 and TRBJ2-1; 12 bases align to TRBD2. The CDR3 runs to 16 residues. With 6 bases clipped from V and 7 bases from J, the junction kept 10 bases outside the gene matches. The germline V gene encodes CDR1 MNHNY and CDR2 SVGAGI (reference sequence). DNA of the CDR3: TGTGCCAGCAGACCGTCGACTAGCGGGAGTGGTAATGAGCAGTTCTTC. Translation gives CASRPSTSGSGNEQFF.

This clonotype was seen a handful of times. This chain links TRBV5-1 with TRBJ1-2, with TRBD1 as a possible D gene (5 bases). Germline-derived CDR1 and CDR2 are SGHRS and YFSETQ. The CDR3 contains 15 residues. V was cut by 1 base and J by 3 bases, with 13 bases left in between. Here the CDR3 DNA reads TGCGCCAGCAGCTTGTTGTCGGGGACCGACTATGGCTACACCTTC. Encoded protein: CASSLLSGTDYGYTF.

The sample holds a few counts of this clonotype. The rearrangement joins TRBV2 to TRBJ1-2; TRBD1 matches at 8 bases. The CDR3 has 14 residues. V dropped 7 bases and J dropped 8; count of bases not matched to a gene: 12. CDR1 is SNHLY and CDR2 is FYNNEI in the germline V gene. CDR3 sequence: CASNSGQGRRGYTF. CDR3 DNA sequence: TGTGCCAGCAATTCTGGACAGGGCCGCCGGGGCTACACCTTC.

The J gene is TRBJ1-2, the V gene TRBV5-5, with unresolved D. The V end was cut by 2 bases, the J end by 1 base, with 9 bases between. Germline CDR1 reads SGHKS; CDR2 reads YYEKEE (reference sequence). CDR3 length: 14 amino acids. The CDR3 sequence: CASSFEQYNYGYTF. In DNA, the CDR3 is TGTGCCAGCAGCTTCGAACAGTATAACTATGGCTACACCTTC.

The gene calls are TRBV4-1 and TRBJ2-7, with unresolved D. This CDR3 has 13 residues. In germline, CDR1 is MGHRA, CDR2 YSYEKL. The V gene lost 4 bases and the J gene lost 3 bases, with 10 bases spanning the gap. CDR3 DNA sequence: TGCGCCAGCAGCCCATCACCCTACTACGAGCAGTACTTC. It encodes CASSPSPYYEQYF.

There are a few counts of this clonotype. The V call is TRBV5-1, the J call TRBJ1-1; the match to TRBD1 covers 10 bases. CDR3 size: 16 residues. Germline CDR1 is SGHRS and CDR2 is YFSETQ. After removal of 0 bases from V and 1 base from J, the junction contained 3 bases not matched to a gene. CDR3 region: CASSLEGTGANTEAFF. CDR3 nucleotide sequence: TGCGCCAGCAGCTTGGAGGGGACAGGGGCGAACACTGAAGCTTTCTTT. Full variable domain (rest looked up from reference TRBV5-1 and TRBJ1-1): KAGVTQTPRYLIKTRGQQVTLSCSPISGHRSVSWYQQTPGQGLQFLFEYFSETQRNKGNFPGRFSGRQFSNSRSEMNVSTLELGDSALYLCASSLEGTGANTEAFFGQGTRLTVV.

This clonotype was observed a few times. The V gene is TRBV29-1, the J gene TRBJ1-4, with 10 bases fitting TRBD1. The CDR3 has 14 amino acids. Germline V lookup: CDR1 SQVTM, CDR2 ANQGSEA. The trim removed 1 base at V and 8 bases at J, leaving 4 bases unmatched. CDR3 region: CSVEASTGGEKLFF. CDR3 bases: TGCAGCGTTGAAGCGTCGACAGGGGGCGAAAAACTGTTTTTT.

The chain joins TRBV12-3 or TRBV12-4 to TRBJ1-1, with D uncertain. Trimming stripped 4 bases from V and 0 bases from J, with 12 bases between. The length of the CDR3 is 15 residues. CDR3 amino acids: CASSSYGLMNTEAFF. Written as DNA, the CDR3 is TGTGCCAGCAGTTCTTACGGGCTAATGAACACTGAAGCTTTCTTT.

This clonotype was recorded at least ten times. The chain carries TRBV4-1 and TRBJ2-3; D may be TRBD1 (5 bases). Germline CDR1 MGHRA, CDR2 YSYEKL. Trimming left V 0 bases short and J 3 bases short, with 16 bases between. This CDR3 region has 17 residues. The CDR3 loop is CASSQEEPPGNTDTQYF. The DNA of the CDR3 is TGCGCCAGCAGCCAAGAAGAGCCGCCAGGGAATACAGATACGCAGTATTTT.